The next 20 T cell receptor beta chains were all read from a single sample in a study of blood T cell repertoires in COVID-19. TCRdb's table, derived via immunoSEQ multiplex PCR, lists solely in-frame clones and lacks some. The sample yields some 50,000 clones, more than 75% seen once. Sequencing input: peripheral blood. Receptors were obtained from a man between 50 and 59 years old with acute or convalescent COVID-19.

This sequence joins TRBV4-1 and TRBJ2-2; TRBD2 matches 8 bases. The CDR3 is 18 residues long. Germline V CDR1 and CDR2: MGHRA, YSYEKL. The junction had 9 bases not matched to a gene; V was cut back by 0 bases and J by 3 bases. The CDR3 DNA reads TGCGCCAGCAGCCAAGATCGAGGAGCGGGGGCTTACACCGGGGAGCTGTTTTTT. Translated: CASSQDRGAGAYTGELFF.

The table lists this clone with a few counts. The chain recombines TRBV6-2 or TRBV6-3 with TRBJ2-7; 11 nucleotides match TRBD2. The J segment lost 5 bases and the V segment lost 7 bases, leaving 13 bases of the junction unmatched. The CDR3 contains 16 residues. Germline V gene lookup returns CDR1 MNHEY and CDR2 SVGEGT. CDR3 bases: TGTGCCAGCACCCCACGGACCGGGACTAGCGGACACGAGCAGTACTTC. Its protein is CASTPRTGTSGHEQYF.

This chain's CDR3 is CASSIVRYTEAFF. As DNA, the CDR3 is TGTGCCAGTAGTATTGTCAGGTACACTGAAGCTTTCTTT. V gene TRBV19 combines with J gene TRBJ1-1; D gene uncertain. V was trimmed by 3 bases and J by 3 bases, leaving 8 bases between them. Germline V gene data show CDR1 as LNHDA and CDR2 as SQIVND (reference sequence). The CDR3 has 13 amino acids.

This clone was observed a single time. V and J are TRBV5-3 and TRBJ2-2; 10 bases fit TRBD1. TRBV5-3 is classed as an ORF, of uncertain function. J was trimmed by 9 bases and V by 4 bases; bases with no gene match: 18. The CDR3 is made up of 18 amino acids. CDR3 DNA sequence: TGTGCCAGAAGCCGCAGACAGGGGGCGTTCTCGATAGTGAGGGAGCTGTTTTTT. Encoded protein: CARSRRQGAFSIVRELFF.

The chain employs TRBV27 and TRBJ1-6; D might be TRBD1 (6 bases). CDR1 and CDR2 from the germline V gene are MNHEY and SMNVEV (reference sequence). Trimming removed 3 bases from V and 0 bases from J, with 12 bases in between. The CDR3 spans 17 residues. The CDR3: CASSLNRASSYNSPLHF. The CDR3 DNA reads TGTGCCAGCAGTTTGAACAGGGCCAGCTCCTATAATTCACCCCTCCACTTT.

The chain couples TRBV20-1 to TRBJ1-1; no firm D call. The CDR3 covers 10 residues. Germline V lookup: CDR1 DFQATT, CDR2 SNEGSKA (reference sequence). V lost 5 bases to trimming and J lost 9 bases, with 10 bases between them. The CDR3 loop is CSAPPFQAFF. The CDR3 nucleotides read TGCAGTGCTCCCCCATTCCAAGCTTTCTTT.

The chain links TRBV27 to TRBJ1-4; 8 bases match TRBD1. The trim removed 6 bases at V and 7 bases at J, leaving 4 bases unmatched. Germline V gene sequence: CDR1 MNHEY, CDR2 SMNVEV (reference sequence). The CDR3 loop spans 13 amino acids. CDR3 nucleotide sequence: TGTGCCAGCAGGCACAGGGGGTTTGAAAAACTGTTTTTT. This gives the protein CASRHRGFEKLFF.

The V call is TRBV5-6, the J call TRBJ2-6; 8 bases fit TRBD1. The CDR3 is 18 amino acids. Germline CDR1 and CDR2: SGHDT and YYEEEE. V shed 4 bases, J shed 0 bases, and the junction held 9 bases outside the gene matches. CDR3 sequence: CASSPWDRFLSGANVLTF. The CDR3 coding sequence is TGTGCCAGCAGCCCCTGGGACAGGTTCCTCTCTGGGGCCAACGTCCTGACTTTC.

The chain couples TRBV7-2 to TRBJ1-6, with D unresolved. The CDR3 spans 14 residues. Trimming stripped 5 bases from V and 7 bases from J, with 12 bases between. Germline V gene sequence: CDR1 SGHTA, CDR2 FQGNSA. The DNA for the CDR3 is TGTGCCAGCAGCCTACAGCCCGGCAATTCACCCCTCCACTTT. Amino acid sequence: CASSLQPGNSPLHF.

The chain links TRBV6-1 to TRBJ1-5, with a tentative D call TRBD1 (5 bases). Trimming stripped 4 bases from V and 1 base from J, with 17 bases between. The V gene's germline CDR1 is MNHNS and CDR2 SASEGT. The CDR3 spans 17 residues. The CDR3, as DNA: TGTGCCAGCAGTGCGTCGGGTCGGGCAGGGAGCAATCAGCCCCAGCATTTT. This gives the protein CASSASGRAGSNQPQHF.

CDR3 DNA sequence: TGTGCCAGCAGTTTCCCACCGGGACAGCCTAATGAAAAACTGTTTTTT. This gives the protein CASSFPPGQPNEKLFF. This chain joins TRBV6-6 and TRBJ1-4, with TRBD1 identical over 7 bases. The germline CDR1 and CDR2 sequences are MNHNY and SVGAGI (reference sequence). The CDR3 contains 16 residues. V shed 4 bases, J shed 3 bases, and the junction held 8 bases outside the gene matches.

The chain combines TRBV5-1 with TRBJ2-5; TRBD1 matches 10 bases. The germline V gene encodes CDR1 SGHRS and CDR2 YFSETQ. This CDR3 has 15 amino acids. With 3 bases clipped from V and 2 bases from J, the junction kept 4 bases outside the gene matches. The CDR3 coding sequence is TGCGCCAGCAGCTGGACAGGGGGAAAACAAGAGACCCAGTACTTC. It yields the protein CASSWTGGKQETQYF.

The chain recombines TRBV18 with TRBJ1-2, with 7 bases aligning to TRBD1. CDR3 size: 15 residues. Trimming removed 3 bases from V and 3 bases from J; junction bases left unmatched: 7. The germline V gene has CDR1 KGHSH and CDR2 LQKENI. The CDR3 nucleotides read TGTGCCAGCTCACCTAGAACAGGGGCCGACTATGGCTACACCTTC. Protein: CASSPRTGADYGYTF.

The CDR3, as DNA: TGCAGCGTTGGCTCGGTTTTCGCCAGGCAGAGCACAGATACGCAGTATTTT. Its protein product is CSVGSVFARQSTDTQYF. V gene TRBV29-1 combines with J gene TRBJ2-3, with D uncertain. The CDR3 sequence is 17 residues long. In germline, CDR1 is SQVTM, CDR2 ANQGSEA. The ends were cut back, 4 bases at V and 0 bases at J, with 20 bases in the middle.

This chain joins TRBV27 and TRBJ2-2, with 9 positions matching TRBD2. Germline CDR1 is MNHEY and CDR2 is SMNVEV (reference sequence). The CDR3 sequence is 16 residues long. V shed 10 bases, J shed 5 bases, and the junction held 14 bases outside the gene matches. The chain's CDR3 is CATSLRLAGRTGELFF. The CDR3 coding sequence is TGTGCCACGTCTTTGAGGCTAGCGGGGAGAACCGGGGAGCTGTTTTTT.

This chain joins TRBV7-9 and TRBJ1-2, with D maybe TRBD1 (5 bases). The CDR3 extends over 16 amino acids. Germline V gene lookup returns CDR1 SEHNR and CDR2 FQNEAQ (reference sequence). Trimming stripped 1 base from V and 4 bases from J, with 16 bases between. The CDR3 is CASSLGSGLGGYGYTF. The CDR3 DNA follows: TGTGCCAGCAGCTTAGGATCCGGCTTGGGGGGCTATGGCTACACCTTC.

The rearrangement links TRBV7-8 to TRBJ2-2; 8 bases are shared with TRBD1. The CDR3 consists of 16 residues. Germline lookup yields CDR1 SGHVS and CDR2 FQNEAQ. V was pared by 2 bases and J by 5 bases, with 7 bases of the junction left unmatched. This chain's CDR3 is CASSLPMTGETGELFF. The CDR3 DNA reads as TGTGCCAGCAGCTTACCGATGACAGGGGAGACCGGGGAGCTGTTTTTT.

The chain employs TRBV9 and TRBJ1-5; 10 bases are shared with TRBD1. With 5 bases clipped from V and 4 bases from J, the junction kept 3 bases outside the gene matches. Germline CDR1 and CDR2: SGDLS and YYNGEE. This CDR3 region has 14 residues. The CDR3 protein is CASSRGQGNQPQHF. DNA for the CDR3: TGTGCCAGCAGTCGGGGACAGGGGAATCAGCCCCAGCATTTT.

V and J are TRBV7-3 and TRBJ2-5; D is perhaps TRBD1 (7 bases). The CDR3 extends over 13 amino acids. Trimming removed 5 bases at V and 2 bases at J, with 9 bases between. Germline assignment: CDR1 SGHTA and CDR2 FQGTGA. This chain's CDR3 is CASSAGQQETQYF. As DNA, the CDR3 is TGTGCCAGCAGCGCGGGACAGCAAGAGACCCAGTACTTC. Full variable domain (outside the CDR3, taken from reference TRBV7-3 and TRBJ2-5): GAGVSQTPSNKVTEKGKYVELRCDPISGHTALYWYRQSLGQGPEFLIYFQGTGAADDSGLPNDRFFAVRPEGSVSTLKIQRTERGDSAVYLCASSAGQQETQYFGPGTRLLVL.

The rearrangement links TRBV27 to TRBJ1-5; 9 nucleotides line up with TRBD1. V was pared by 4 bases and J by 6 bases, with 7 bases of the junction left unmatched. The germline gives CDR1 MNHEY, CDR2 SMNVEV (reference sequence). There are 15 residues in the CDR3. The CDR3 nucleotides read TGTGCCAGCAGTTCCCGGACAGGGGAGGGTCAGCCCCAGCATTTT. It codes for CASSSRTGEGQPQHF.